This T cell receptor (beta chain) was identified during a study of spatial heterogeneity in lung cancer. Study background: A total of under 80 untreated early-stage non-small cell lung cancer patients served as donors. The study sequenced follow-up PBMC samples when they were available, at a median of about 2 years after resection. Study-level points and caveats: At resection, ubiquitous expanded tumor TCRs appeared in blood more than at follow-up.

TCRdb redid the calling of the 5' RACE reads with MiXCR, one entry per CDR3 protein. The data show around 110,000 distinct CDR3 sequences, 12% seen once. The sample's time point: blood at routine non-recurrence follow-up after resection. Researchers sequenced whole RNA taken from tumor, nontumor lung or frozen PBMC without sorting. Germline V lookup: CDR1 ENHRY, CDR2 SYGVKD. The CDR3 is 14 amino acids. V shed 3 bases and J shed 4 bases, with 12 bases lying between them. This clonotype has just a few counts. No antigen is known for it. The sample in question was PBMCs, obtained at follow-up. The V call is TRBV10-3, the J call TRBJ1-1; unclear D gene. The clonotype was recovered from a male donor with early-stage non-small cell lung cancer. The CDR3: CAISDGTASTEAFF. In DNA, the CDR3 is TGTGCCATCAGTGATGGAACAGCGTCCACTGAAGCTTTCTTT.